Shown below are 17 T cell receptor beta chains from a single sample sequenced in a study of T-cell reconstitution after alpha-beta-depleted transplantation in children. TCRbeta library construction was performed incorporating unique molecular identifiers. One entry per CDR3 protein results from TCRdb running MiXCR on the PCR reads. The sample lists approximately 500,000 distinct CDR3 sequences; about 10% were seen once. Sequenced here: PBMCs, sampled before TCRalphabeta/CD19-depleted stem cell transplant. The receptors derive from a child aged 2 to 15 with inherited bone marrow failure, due to receive a stem cell transplant.

This clonotype was observed a handful of times. The rearrangement joins TRBV12-3 or TRBV12-4 to TRBJ2-3; D might be TRBD2 (5 bases). CDR3 size: 14 residues. Trimming stripped 4 bases from V and 0 bases from J, with 8 bases between. CDR3 loop: CASSSGLSTDTQYF. The CDR3 DNA sequence: TGTGCCAGCAGTTCTGGACTTAGCACAGATACGCAGTATTTT.

V is TRBV7-2 and J is TRBJ2-1; D not resolved. The CDR3 length is 12 residues. V shed 5 bases and J shed 10 bases, with 12 bases lying between them. Germline V gene lookup returns CDR1 SGHTA and CDR2 FQGNSA. The CDR3 loop reads CASSLRGLEQFF. The DNA of the CDR3 is TGTGCCAGCAGCCTCCGTGGCCTCGAGCAGTTCTTC.

The CDR3 loop reads CASRSGSGGNEQFF. The CDR3 nucleotides read TGTGCCAGCAGGAGCGGGAGCGGGGGCAATGAGCAGTTCTTC. The V and J genes are TRBV5-5 and TRBJ2-1; 8 bases fit TRBD2. This CDR3 has 14 residues. Looked up from germline, CDR1 is SGHKS and CDR2 is YYEKEE (reference sequence). The trim removed 5 bases at V and 6 bases at J, leaving 7 bases unmatched.

This clonotype was detected many times. The genes are TRBV4-3 and TRBJ2-1; 9 nucleotides align to TRBD2. CDR3 size: 16 residues. The junction had 5 bases not matched to a gene; V was cut back by 1 base and J by 4 bases. Per germline, CDR1 LGHNA and CDR2 YSLEER. The CDR3 loop is CASSQVFTSGYNEQFF. CDR3 sequence (DNA): TGCGCCAGCAGCCAAGTTTTCACTAGCGGGTACAATGAGCAGTTCTTC.

About this clonotype: At one end the junction does not follow the germline gene, possibly because of a read error. The chain joins TRBV7-2 to TRBJ1-1, with no clear D. There are 14 residues in the CDR3. Looked up from germline, CDR1 is SGHTA and CDR2 is FQGNSA. DNA of the CDR3: TGTGCCAGGAGCTTACTTAGGGTTGGTGCTGAAGCTTTCTTT. Amino acid sequence: CARSLLRVGAEAFF.

This clonotype came up many times. The chain recombines TRBV29-1 with TRBJ2-1; 9 positions match TRBD2. The V gene's germline CDR1 is SQVTM and CDR2 ANQGSEA. CDR3 size: 14 residues. Trimming removed 5 bases from V and 4 bases from J; junction bases left unmatched: 6. The CDR3 DNA follows: TGCAGCGTTCCTCTAGCGGGAACTTACAATGAGCAGTTCTTC. Protein sequence: CSVPLAGTYNEQFF.

V and J are TRBV7-9 and TRBJ1-1, with 7 bases matching TRBD1. V shed 4 bases, J shed 6 bases, and the junction held 17 bases outside the gene matches. Per germline, CDR1 SEHNR and CDR2 FQNEAQ (reference sequence). The CDR3 has 17 amino acids. This chain's CDR3 is CASSSYPRDSSIAEAFF. As DNA, the CDR3 is TGTGCCAGCAGCTCTTACCCCCGGGACAGTTCGATCGCTGAAGCTTTCTTT.

This clonotype was seen repeatedly, ten times or more. The J gene is TRBJ1-1, the V gene TRBV10-3; D is possibly TRBD1 (6 bases). The ends were cut back, 6 bases at V and 8 bases at J, with 16 bases in the middle. The CDR3 extends over 13 amino acids. Germline V gives CDR1 ENHRY, CDR2 SYGVKD. The CDR3 DNA reads as TGTGCCATCAGGCACAGGGCTCACCTCGAAGCTTTCTTT. Protein: CAIRHRAHLEAFF.

The sample holds many counts of this clonotype. The genes are TRBV4-3 and TRBJ2-1; possibly TRBD2 for D (6 bases). The CDR3 has 14 amino acids. V lost 0 bases, J lost 8 bases, and 11 bases lay in between. Germline CDR1 and CDR2: LGHNA and YSLEER. The CDR3 bases are TGCGCCAGCAGCCAAGACACTCCGGGGGATGAGCAGTTCTTC. It is translated as CASSQDTPGDEQFF.

The J gene is TRBJ2-1, the V gene TRBV5-1; D not resolved. CDR3 length equals 16 residues. Trimming shortened V by 1 base and J by 6 bases, and 17 bases separated the two germline ends. Germline CDR1 SGHRS, CDR2 YFSETQ. Here the CDR3 reads CASSLSDRPGPNEQFF. CDR3 sequence (DNA): TGCGCCAGCAGCTTGTCGGACCGACCGGGCCCCAATGAGCAGTTCTTC.

This clonotype was found many times. The rearrangement links TRBV28 to TRBJ2-7; D unclear. This CDR3 is 12 amino acids long. Germline V gene data show CDR1 as MDHEN and CDR2 as SYDVKM. Between the trimmed V and J ends, which lost 5 bases and 4 bases, there was a span of 9 bases. The DNA of the CDR3 is TGTGCCAGCAGTCCCCAACTATACGAGCAGTACTTC. It encodes CASSPQLYEQYF.

The chain has TRBV30 and TRBJ2-1; no reliable D call. Germline-derived CDR1 and CDR2 are GTSNPN and SVGIG (reference sequence). CDR3 length: 12 amino acids. V lost 3 bases to trimming and J lost 5 bases, with 8 bases between them. This CDR3 reads CAWSKTNNEQFF. In DNA, the CDR3 is TGTGCCTGGAGCAAAACAAACAATGAGCAGTTCTTC.

This clonotype was observed many times. The chain employs TRBV15 and TRBJ1-2, with D tentatively TRBD1 (5 bases). CDR3 length equals 17 residues. With 0 bases removed from V and 3 bases from J, the gap between germline ends came to 17 bases. Per germline, CDR1 LNHNV and CDR2 YYDKDF (reference sequence). CDR3 sequence reads: CATSRDANGGLDYGYTF. CDR3 nucleotides: TGTGCCACCAGCAGAGATGCTAATGGGGGGTTGGACTATGGCTACACCTTC.

This clonotype was observed many times. The chain has TRBV10-3 and TRBJ2-1, with D tentatively TRBD2 (6 bases). V was cut by 6 bases and J by 2 bases, with 14 bases left in between. The germline gives CDR1 ENHRY, CDR2 SYGVKD. The CDR3 spans 15 residues. The CDR3, as DNA: TGTGCCATCAGGATCACGGGCGGGGCCTACAATGAGCAGTTCTTC. It yields the protein CAIRITGGAYNEQFF.

V is TRBV7-6 and J is TRBJ2-1; TRBD2 agrees at 7 bases. The trim removed 1 base at V and 6 bases at J, leaving 12 bases unmatched. CDR3 length equals 17 residues. CDR1 and CDR2 (germline): SGHVS, FNYEAQ. The CDR3 spells CASSLVIAWEGTNEQFF. CDR3 nucleotides: TGTGCCAGCAGCTTAGTTATCGCGTGGGAGGGCACCAATGAGCAGTTCTTC.

At least ten counts were recorded for this clonotype. This CDR3 reads CASSPTSGRDTQYF. The CDR3 coding sequence is TGCGCCAGCAGCCCGACTAGCGGGAGAGATACGCAGTATTTT. The chain has TRBV4-1 and TRBJ2-3, with 12 positions matching TRBD2. Per the germline V gene, CDR1 is MGHRA and CDR2 is YSYEKL. V was clipped by 4 bases and J by 5 bases; unmatched bases: 1. The CDR3 length is 14 residues.

This clonotype was counted a few times. The chain combines TRBV21-1 with TRBJ2-5; the listed D gene, TRBD2, was not tested against the DNA. TRBV21-1 represents a pseudogene. The CDR3 contains 14 residues. This CDR3 reads CASSKVVPTSGPYF. CDR3 in DNA: TGTGCCAGCAGCAAAGTCGTTCCGACTAGCGGTCCGTACTTC.